This passage covers 19 T cell receptor beta chains from one sample sequenced in a study of T-cell reconstitution after alpha-beta-depleted transplantation in children. Notes on the study in general: Newly produced T cells mostly accounted for T-cell counts and diversity one year post-transplant.

These receptors' antigens are unknown. TCRbeta library preparation incorporated unique molecular identifiers. TCRdb fed the PCR reads into MiXCR, producing one record per CDR3 protein. Of fewer than 350,000 distinct CDR3 sequences in the sample, less than 9.5% were seen once. The sample here was peripheral blood, taken 360 days after TCRalphabeta/CD19-depleted stem cell transplant. These receptors came from a female patient between 2 and 15 years old who had a stem cell transplant for Fanconi anemia, so the T cells may come from the graft donor.

This clonotype was detected ten times or more. The rearrangement joins TRBV6-2 or TRBV6-3 to TRBJ2-1; unclear D gene. Per the germline V gene, CDR1 is MNHEY and CDR2 is SVGEGT. This CDR3 has 13 amino acids. The ends were cut back, 4 bases at V and 8 bases at J, with 12 bases in the middle. For the CDR3, the DNA is TGTGCCAGCAGTTTGTTCAGCGCAGATGAGCAGTTCTTC. Encoded protein: CASSLFSADEQFF.

The rearrangement links TRBV20-1 to TRBJ2-3; 9 nucleotides match TRBD1. The germline CDR1 and CDR2 sequences are DFQATT and SNEGSKA (reference sequence). This CDR3 has 14 amino acids. Unmatched junction bases numbered 7, after V lost 6 bases and J lost 3 bases. The CDR3 nucleotides are TGCAGTGCGTCAGGGACAGGGCTTACAGATACGCAGTATTTT. Protein: CSASGTGLTDTQYF.

This clonotype occurred many times. V and J are TRBV12-3 or TRBV12-4 and TRBJ2-3, with a possible D match to TRBD2 (5 bases). Trimming took off 3 bases at V and 1 base at J, with 5 bases between the two ends. This CDR3 contains 13 residues. DNA of the CDR3: TGTGCCAGCAGTTTTAGCGGCACAGATACGCAGTATTTT. This translates into CASSFSGTDTQYF.

This clonotype was observed many times. The chain employs TRBV20-1 and TRBJ1-1; D may be TRBD1 (5 bases). CDR1 and CDR2 (germline): DFQATT, SNEGSKA (reference sequence). Trimming cost V 3 bases and J 4 bases, with 9 bases left between them. The CDR3 is 12 residues long. Here the CDR3 reads CSASRAGTEAFF. The CDR3 region has the DNA TGCAGTGCTAGCAGGGCGGGCACTGAAGCTTTCTTT.

This clonotype was recorded many times. CDR3 amino acids: CASSTLNYGYTF. The CDR3 DNA is TGTGCCAGCAGTACCCTTAACTATGGCTACACCTTC. This chain joins TRBV28 and TRBJ1-2; D gene unclear. This CDR3 is built from 12 residues. Germline CDR1 is MDHEN and CDR2 is SYDVKM. Trimming removed 5 bases from V and 1 base from J, with 5 bases in between.

The V gene is TRBV10-3, the J gene TRBJ1-2, with 12 bases fitting TRBD1. V was clipped by 5 bases and J by 4 bases; unmatched bases: 11. This CDR3 has 17 amino acids. CDR1 and CDR2 from the germline V gene are ENHRY and SYGVKD. The CDR3 DNA reads TGTGCCATCAGTACCAGCGGGACAGGGGGCAGGAGCTATGGCTACACCTTC. Its translation is CAISTSGTGGRSYGYTF.

This clonotype was seen repeatedly, ten times or more. This rearrangement joins TRBV11-2 to TRBJ2-7; the D is unclear. The CDR3 is 13 amino acids. Germline CDR1 and CDR2: SGHAT and FQNNGV. The ends were cut back, 0 bases at V and 7 bases at J, with 10 bases in the middle. The CDR3 is CASSLEVLYEQYF. CDR3 sequence (DNA): TGTGCCAGCAGCTTAGAGGTCCTCTATGAGCAGTACTTC.

This clonotype was picked up many times. This rearrangement joins TRBV7-2 to TRBJ2-7, with D maybe TRBD2 (5 bases). The V gene's germline CDR1 is SGHTA and CDR2 FQGNSA. The CDR3 runs to 14 residues. Trimming removed 3 bases at V and 3 bases at J, with 12 bases between. The CDR3 region is CASSLEAMGYEQYF. The CDR3 coding sequence is TGTGCCAGCAGCTTGGAGGCGATGGGCTACGAGCAGTACTTC.

In its sample, this clonotype was seen many times. The gene calls are TRBV12-3 or TRBV12-4 and TRBJ1-5, with 9 bases identical to TRBD1. V was pared by 4 bases and J by 7 bases, with 8 bases of the junction left unmatched. The CDR3 totals 15 residues. This CDR3 reads CASSSITGGAQPQHF. The CDR3 nucleotides read TGTGCCAGCAGTTCGATTACAGGGGGCGCGCAGCCCCAGCATTTT.

In its sample, this clonotype was seen many times. This chain joins TRBV10-3 and TRBJ2-2; D unresolved. Between the trimmed V and J ends, which lost 6 bases and 3 bases, there was a span of 14 bases. The germline V gene has CDR1 ENHRY and CDR2 SYGVKD. This CDR3 has 15 amino acids. The DNA for the CDR3 is TGTGCCATCAGGAAAATCGGGTCGGACACCGGGGAGCTGTTTTTT. Translation gives CAIRKIGSDTGELFF.

This clonotype appeared many times. The chain links TRBV3-1 to TRBJ2-7; 7 bases fit TRBD2. Losses at the gene ends were 0 bases for V and 3 bases for J; bases not matched to a gene: 5. CDR3 length: 15 residues. CDR1 is LGHDT and CDR2 is YNNKEL in the germline V gene (reference sequence). This CDR3 is CASSQELADYYEQYF. The CDR3 nucleotides read TGTGCCAGCAGCCAAGAGCTAGCGGACTACTACGAGCAGTACTTC.

Only a few counts were recorded for this clonotype. V usage is TRBV20-1 and J usage is TRBJ1-2, with 7 nucleotides matching TRBD1. This CDR3 is 14 amino acids long. J lost 4 bases, V lost 5 bases, and 10 bases had no gene match. Germline lookup yields CDR1 DFQATT and CDR2 SNEGSKA (reference sequence). The CDR3: CSALDRATFYGYTF. The CDR3 DNA reads TGCAGTGCTCTCGACAGGGCCACTTTCTATGGCTACACCTTC.

At least ten counts were recorded for this clonotype. The chain carries TRBV5-1 and TRBJ2-3, with TRBD1 as a possible D gene (5 bases). Germline lookup yields CDR1 SGHRS and CDR2 YFSETQ. The CDR3 sequence is 14 residues long. V dropped 0 bases and J dropped 4 bases, with 9 bases sitting between them. CDR3 in amino acids: CASSLGQGPDTQYF. For the CDR3, the DNA is TGCGCCAGCAGCTTGGGGCAGGGCCCAGATACGCAGTATTTT.

V is TRBV30 and J is TRBJ1-3, with TRBD1 identical over 7 bases. V trimming: 2 bases; J trimming: 4 bases; junction bases outside the gene matches: 5. CDR1 and CDR2 (germline): GTSNPN, SVGIG (reference sequence). The CDR3 totals 14 residues. The CDR3 protein is CAWSRGQKGNTIYF. The DNA for the CDR3 is TGTGCCTGGAGTAGGGGACAGAAGGGAAACACCATATATTTT. The full variable domain, its missing parts supplied by reference TRBV30 and TRBJ1-3, is SQTIHQWPATLVQPVGSPLSLECTVEGTSNPNLYWYRQAAGRGLQLLFYSVGIGQISSEVPQNLSASRPQDRQFILSSKKLLLSDSGFYLCAWSRGQKGNTIYFGEGSWLTVV.

The CDR3 region is CASRASAGETQYF. As DNA, the CDR3 is TGTGCCAGCAGGGCCTCCGCCGGGGAGACCCAGTACTTC. This chain connects TRBV6-2 or TRBV6-3 to TRBJ2-5; no definite D call. CDR1 and CDR2 (germline): MNHEY, SVGEGT. Trimming took 6 bases from V and 5 from J, leaving 13 bases between them. This CDR3 spans 13 amino acids.

This clonotype was seen ten or more times. The V call is TRBV28, the J call TRBJ1-1; D is uncertain. V lost 5 bases and J lost 0, with 7 bases in between. The CDR3 runs 13 residues. Germline V gives CDR1 MDHEN, CDR2 SYDVKM. The CDR3: CASSTNMNTEAFF. The CDR3 region has the DNA TGTGCCAGCAGTACCAACATGAACACTGAAGCTTTCTTT. The whole variable domain, filled in from reference TRBV28 and TRBJ1-1, reads DVKVTQSSRYLVKRTGEKVFLECVQDMDHENMFWYRQDPGLGLRLIYFSYDVKMKEKGDIPEGYSVSREKKERFSLILESASTNQTSMYLCASSTNMNTEAFFGQGTRLTVV.

This clonotype was observed at least ten times. The genes are TRBV5-1 and TRBJ2-3; possible D gene TRBD1, 5 bases. V was trimmed by 4 bases and J by 0 bases, leaving 15 bases between them. This CDR3 is built from 16 residues. Looked up from germline, CDR1 is SGHRS and CDR2 is YFSETQ. In DNA, the CDR3 is TGCGCCAGCAGCCCCACAGGAACAACTAGCACAGATACGCAGTATTTT. Translated: CASSPTGTTSTDTQYF.

This clonotype has ten or more counts. The V gene is TRBV28, the J gene TRBJ2-3; the D gene is possibly TRBD2 (5 bases). The CDR3 extends over 15 amino acids. Germline V gene sequence: CDR1 MDHEN, CDR2 SYDVKM. Trimming cost V 5 bases and J 5 bases, with 17 bases left between them. CDR3 amino acids: CASSPNRDALDTQYF. The CDR3 bases are TGTGCCAGCAGTCCAAACCGGGATGCTCTAGATACGCAGTATTTT.

There are a few counts of this clonotype. V is TRBV6-2 or TRBV6-3 and J is TRBJ2-7; 9 nucleotides agree with TRBD1. This CDR3 region has 15 residues. Germline assignment: CDR1 MNHEY and CDR2 SVGEGT. Trimming at V came to 5 bases and at J to 3 bases, leaving 8 bases not matched to a gene. In DNA, the CDR3 is TGTGCCAGCAGTATACGGGACAGGGTTATCTACGAGCAGTACTTC. Translating gives CASSIRDRVIYEQYF.